Below, 7 T cell receptor beta chains from the same sample are listed, as sequenced in a study of T cells in Graves' hyperthyroidism and ophthalmopathy. TCR beta CDR3 region amplification was performed from RNA transcripts. First-round RT-PCR with HTBI primers amplified the TCR CDR3 region. TCRdb re-called the multiplex PCR reads through MiXCR, storing one row per CDR3 protein. This table has 300,000 or so distinct CDR3 sequences, roughly 18% appearing once. Sequencing was performed on blood. The source of these receptors is a woman aged 45-59 years with Graves' hyperthyroidism.

V usage is TRBV25-1 and J usage is TRBJ1-1, with D possibly TRBD1 on 6 matching bases. The CDR3 covers 15 residues. The V end lost 3 bases, the J end lost 1 base, and 12 bases lay between the germline ends. The germline V gene encodes CDR1 MGHDK and CDR2 SYGVNS. CDR3 in DNA: TGTGCCAGCAGTGAGTTTATACAGGGGAACACTGAAGCTTTCTTT. Residues: CASSEFIQGNTEAFF.

This clonotype came up many times. The chain recombines TRBV24-1 with TRBJ1-1; D uncertain. Trimming left V 7 bases short and J 2 bases short, with 10 bases between. There are 13 residues in the CDR3. CDR1 is KGHDR and CDR2 is SFDVKD in the germline V gene. The CDR3 reads CATSADANTEAFF. The CDR3 bases are TGTGCCACCAGCGCGGACGCTAACACTGAAGCTTTCTTT.

This clonotype was observed a few times. The V gene is TRBV5-1, the J gene TRBJ1-6, with D possibly TRBD1 on 6 matching bases. This CDR3 is built from 16 residues. V dropped 4 bases and J dropped 3 bases, with 14 bases sitting between them. In germline, CDR1 is SGHRS, CDR2 YFSETQ. Here the CDR3 DNA reads TGCGCCAGCAGCCAAACTCAGGACAGCTATAATTCACCCCTCCACTTT. Amino acids: CASSQTQDSYNSPLHF.

This clonotype appeared a few times. The gene calls are TRBV29-1 and TRBJ2-5; no clear D gene. The CDR3 covers 10 residues. V was cut by 7 bases and J by 6 bases, with 9 bases left in between. Looked up from germline, CDR1 is SQVTM and CDR2 is ANQGSEA. The CDR3 coding sequence is TGCAGCGCCTCTGCACAGACCCAGTACTTC. Amino acids: CSASAQTQYF.

This clonotype was observed many times. This chain connects TRBV2 to TRBJ2-3; perhaps D is TRBD1 or TRBD2 (5 bases each). The germline V and J ends were trimmed by 3 bases and 2 bases, with 12 bases remaining between them. Germline V lookup: CDR1 SNHLY, CDR2 FYNNEI. The CDR3 sequence is 15 residues long. The CDR3 DNA reads as TGTGCCAGCAGTGACGGGGCAACACACACAGATACGCAGTATTTT. Amino acid sequence: CASSDGATHTDTQYF.

This clonotype has ten or more counts. The rearrangement uses TRBV28 and TRBJ2-1; a weak D match, TRBD2 (5 bases). The CDR3 extends over 12 amino acids. V shed 6 bases and J shed 5 bases, with 8 bases lying between them. CDR1 and CDR2 from the germline V gene are MDHEN and SYDVKM. The CDR3 here is CASSTTNNEQFF. As DNA, the CDR3 is TGTGCCAGCAGCACGACTAACAATGAGCAGTTCTTC.

This clonotype was seen many times. This chain uses TRBV20-1 with TRBJ2-1, with 7 positions matching TRBD2. The CDR3 loop spans 14 amino acids. Germline loops: CDR1 DFQATT, CDR2 SNEGSKA (reference sequence). The V segment lost 3 bases and the J segment 5 bases; nucleotides outside the gene matches: 7. The CDR3 coding sequence is TGCAGTGCTAGCCGGGAGGCAATTAACAATGAGCAGTTCTTC. This codes for CSASREAINNEQFF.